What follows are 2 T cell receptor beta chains derived from one specimen sequenced in a study of T cell responses to AZD1222 COVID-19 vaccine. The assay was immunoSEQ multiplex PCR, and TCRdb's table has in-frame clones only and misses some. The data hold about 100,000 clones, with roughly nine tenths observed a single time. The material was peripheral blood, obtained on day 0 of AZD1222 vaccination. The source of these receptors is an adult in good health.

The chain joins TRBV19 to TRBJ1-2; D not certain. V shed 4 bases and J shed 2 bases, with 14 bases lying between them. Germline V gene lookup returns CDR1 LNHDA and CDR2 SQIVND (reference sequence). There are 15 residues in the CDR3. The CDR3, as DNA: TGTGCCAGTAGTACCACCCAAGCGCCGAACTATGGCTACACCTTC. It codes for CASSTTQAPNYGYTF.

V and J are TRBV23-1 and TRBJ1-1; a weak D match, TRBD1 (5 bases). TRBV23-1 counts as an open reading frame of uncertain function. V lost 0 bases and J lost 11, with 13 bases in between. The CDR3 is 13 amino acids. The CDR3 region is CASSQSKRGGAFF. The CDR3 nucleotides read TGCGCCAGCAGTCAATCGAAAAGGGGAGGGGCTTTCTTT.